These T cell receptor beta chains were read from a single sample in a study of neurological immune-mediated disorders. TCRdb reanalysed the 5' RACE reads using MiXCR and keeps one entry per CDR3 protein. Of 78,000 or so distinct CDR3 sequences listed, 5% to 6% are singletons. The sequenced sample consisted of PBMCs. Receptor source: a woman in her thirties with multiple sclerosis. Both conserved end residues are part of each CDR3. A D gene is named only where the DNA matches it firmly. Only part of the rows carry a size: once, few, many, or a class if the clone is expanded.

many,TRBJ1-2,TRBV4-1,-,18,TGCGCCAGCAGCCAAGTAAGGCCAGGAGGGAAGGCTAACTATGGCTACACCTTC,CASSQVRPGGKANYGYTF
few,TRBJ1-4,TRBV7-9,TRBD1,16,TGTGCCAGCAGCAGCGACAGGGGGGGAATTGGAGAAAAACTGTTTTTT,CASSSDRGGIGEKLFF
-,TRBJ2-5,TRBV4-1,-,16,TGCGCCAGCAGCCAAGATCGGGCTAGATTCCAAGAGACCCAGTACTTC,CASSQDRARFQETQYF
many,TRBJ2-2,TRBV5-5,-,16,TGTGCCAGCAGCTCTCTGACAGACACGAACACCGGGGAGCTGTTTTTT,CASSSLTDTNTGELFF
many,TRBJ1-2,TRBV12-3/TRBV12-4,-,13,TGTGCCAGCAGTTTGGTAGGGAACTATGGCTACACCTTC,CASSLVGNYGYTF
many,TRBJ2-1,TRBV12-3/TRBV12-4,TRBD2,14,TGTGCCAGCAGTTTAGTCGGGGGGGCCAAGGAGCAGTTCTTC,CASSLVGGAKEQFF
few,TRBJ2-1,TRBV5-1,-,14,TGCGCCAGCAGCCCGGGTTTTGAGTTGGGTGAGCAGTTCTTC,CASSPGFELGEQFF
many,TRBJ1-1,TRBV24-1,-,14,TGTGCCACCAGTGATTTGTTGGGGAACACTGAAGCTTTCTTT,CATSDLLGNTEAFF
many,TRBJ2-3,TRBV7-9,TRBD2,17,TGTGCCAGCAGCTTAGTGGTTAGCGGGGGAATCACAGATACGCAGTATTTT,CASSLVVSGGITDTQYF
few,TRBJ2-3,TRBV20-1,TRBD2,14,TGCAGTGCTAGAAGAGCGGGAGTGACAGATACGCAGTATTTT,CSARRAGVTDTQYF
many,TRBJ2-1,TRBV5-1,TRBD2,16,TGCGCCAGCAGCAACCGAGCGGGAGGGTCCGGAGATGAGCAGTTCTTC,CASSNRAGGSGDEQFF
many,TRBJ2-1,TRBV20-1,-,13,TGCAGTGCTAGTGGGGGGCTGGACAATGAGCAGTTCTTC,CSASGGLDNEQFF
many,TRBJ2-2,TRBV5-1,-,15,TGCGCCAGCCAAAGGTCAGGGCGGACGGCCGGGGAGCTGTTTTTT,CASQRSGRTAGELFF
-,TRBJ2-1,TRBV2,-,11,TGTGCCAGCAGCGATCGGTCAGAACAGTTCTTC,CASSDRSEQFF
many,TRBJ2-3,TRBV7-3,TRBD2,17,TGTGCCAGCAGCGCAGCCGCCGGGGGGGGGAGCACAGATACGCAGTATTTT,CASSAAAGGGSTDTQYF
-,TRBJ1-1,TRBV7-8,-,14,TGTGCCAGCAGCCCCCGCGAGGGACACACTGAAGCTTTCTTT,CASSPREGHTEAFF
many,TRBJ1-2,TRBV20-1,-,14,TGCAGTGCTAGAGATGGACGGGTGCAATATGGCTACACCTTC,CSARDGRVQYGYTF
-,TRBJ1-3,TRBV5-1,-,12,TGCGCCAGCAGCGGCGTCCGGGGCACCATATATTTT,CASSGVRGTIYF
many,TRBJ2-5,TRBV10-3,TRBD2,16,TGTGCCATCAGATCGACTAGCGGGGGATTGCAAGAGACCCAGTACTTC,CAIRSTSGGLQETQYF
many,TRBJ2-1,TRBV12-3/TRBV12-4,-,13,TGTGCCAGCAGGACCGCAGGAATGGGCGAGCAGTTCTTC,CASRTAGMGEQFF
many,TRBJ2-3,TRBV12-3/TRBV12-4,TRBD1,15,TGTGCCAGCAGACCAGACAGGGCTCGCACAGATACGCAGTATTTT,CASRPDRARTDTQYF
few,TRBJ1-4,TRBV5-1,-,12,TGCGCCAGCAGCTCCCTAAATGAAAAACTGTTTTTT,CASSSLNEKLFF
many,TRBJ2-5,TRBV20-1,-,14,TGCAGTGCTGGAAAAGGCCGGGGAACAGAGACCCAGTACTTC,CSAGKGRGTETQYF